This TCR beta chain was found in a study of shared clonotypes between healthy human individuals. The V end lost 3 bases, the J end lost 0 bases, and 9 bases lay between the germline ends. CDR3 length equals 15 residues. Germline CDR1 reads SNHLY; CDR2 reads FYNNEI. Libraries were prepared by immunoSEQ multiplex PCR; TCRdb keeps only in-frame clonotypes and omits some of them. The data show over a million clones, around 97% seen once. Sequencing was performed on naive CD4+ T cells sorted from blood. Subset reported: CD45RA+ positively selected. The chain couples TRBV2 to TRBJ2-4; D is possibly TRBD1 (5 bases). This TCR came from a man aged 25 to 45 in good health. CDR3 in DNA: TGTGCCAGCAGTGAGGCAGGGCTAGCCAAAAACATTCAGTACTTC. Translated: CASSEAGLAKNIQYF.